Listed here are 17 T cell receptor beta chains from one sample, sequenced in a study of blood T cell repertoires in COVID-19. Sequenced by immunoSEQ multiplex PCR; TCRdb stores in-frame clones only, minus some. The sample has approximately 150,000 clones, around 80% seen once; the top ten hold around 4%. What was sequenced was peripheral blood. These receptors came from a man between 60 and 75 years old with acute or convalescent COVID-19.

A remark on this clone: Other DNA sequences from this sample encode an identical CDR3 as well. The CDR3 loop is CASSPGGANVLTF. CDR3 in DNA: TGTGCCAGCAGCCCGGGGGGGGCCAACGTCCTGACTTTC. This chain uses TRBV7-3 with TRBJ2-6; tentative D call: TRBD2 (5 bases). This CDR3 is built from 13 residues. V was pared by 5 bases and J by 4 bases, with 6 bases between. Germline V gene sequence: CDR1 SGHTA, CDR2 FQGTGA.

This chain joins TRBV7-9 and TRBJ1-1; D is perhaps TRBD1 (5 bases). V was pared by 3 bases and J by 7 bases, with 9 bases between. The CDR3 runs to 12 residues. Germline V gene lookup returns CDR1 SEHNR and CDR2 FQNEAQ (reference sequence). The CDR3 protein is CASSFGQGEAFF. The CDR3 DNA reads as TGTGCCAGCAGCTTCGGGCAGGGTGAAGCTTTCTTT.

This clone was seen a few times. The chain combines TRBV7-9 with TRBJ2-7; TRBD2 aligns across 9 bases. The CDR3 spans 15 residues. V lost 5 bases, J lost 3 bases, and 8 bases stayed unmatched. Germline CDR1 is SEHNR and CDR2 is FQNEAQ (reference sequence). CDR3 nucleotides: TGTGCCAGCAGCCCGGAGCGGGAGGCGGACTACGAGCAGTACTTC. It is translated as CASSPEREADYEQYF. The full variable domain, completed using reference TRBV7-9 and TRBJ2-7, is DTGVSQNPRHKITKRGQNVTFRCDPISEHNRLYWYRQTLGQGPEFLTYFQNEAQLEKSRLLSDRFSAERPKGSFSTLEIQRTEQGDSAMYLCASSPEREADYEQYFGPGTRLTVT.

This clone appeared a single time. The chain links TRBV7-2 to TRBJ2-3, with D tentatively TRBD1 (6 bases). The CDR3 is made up of 16 amino acids. Trimming removed 5 bases at V and 8 bases at J, with 23 bases between. Germline values: CDR1 SGHTA, CDR2 FQGNSA. The CDR3 DNA sequence: TGTGCCAGCAGCCAGGGGTGGGCAGGGGTGAGTGGTACGCAGTATTTT. Protein product: CASSQGWAGVSGTQYF.

This clone was seen once. An end of the junction does not agree with germline; a read error may underlie this. The rearrangement uses TRBV7-7 and TRBJ2-5; D is perhaps TRBD2 (6 bases). CDR1 SSHAT and CDR2 FNYEAQ come from the germline V gene (reference sequence). There are 18 residues in the CDR3. The CDR3, as DNA: TGTGCTAGCAGCTTAGTACTTAGCGGTGGTGGACCGGACGAGACCCAGTACTTC. As protein: CASSLVLSGGGPDETQYF.

V usage is TRBV7-8 and J usage is TRBJ1-5; 8 bases are shared with TRBD1. Germline trimming cut 5 bases from V and 7 bases from J; bases unmatched to any gene: 10. The CDR3 has 15 amino acids. Germline-derived CDR1 and CDR2 are SGHVS and FQNEAQ. CDR3 DNA: TGTGCCAGCAGCCCCGGGACAGGTCAGGGCCAGCCCCAGCATTTT. This encodes CASSPGTGQGQPQHF.

J is TRBJ2-3 and V is TRBV19, with a tentative D call TRBD2 (6 bases). The ends were cut back, 3 bases at V and 4 bases at J, with 11 bases in the middle. This CDR3 region has 14 residues. CDR1 is LNHDA, CDR2 SQIVND, per germline (reference sequence). The CDR3 region is CASSMGGVPDTQYF. CDR3 in DNA: TGTGCCAGTAGTATGGGGGGAGTCCCAGATACGCAGTATTTT.

This chain connects TRBV19 to TRBJ2-3, with D possibly TRBD2 on 6 matching bases. In germline, CDR1 is LNHDA, CDR2 SQIVND (reference sequence). There are 16 residues in the CDR3. V shed 1 base and J shed 1 base, with 12 bases lying between them. The CDR3 loop is CASSIGVGGGTDTQYF. The CDR3 nucleotides are TGTGCCAGTAGTATAGGAGTAGGAGGGGGCACAGATACGCAGTATTTT. The whole variable domain, remainder taken from reference TRBV19 and TRBJ2-3, is DGGITQSPKYLFRKEGQNVTLSCEQNLNHDAMYWYRQDPGQGLRLIYYSQIVNDFQKGDIAEGYSVSREKKESFPLTVTSAQKNPTAFYLCASSIGVGGGTDTQYFGPGTRLTVL.

The chain has TRBV5-4 and TRBJ2-5; weak D call: TRBD2 (7 bases). The germline V and J ends were trimmed by 5 bases and 7 bases, with 21 bases remaining between them. CDR1 is SGHNT and CDR2 is YYREEE in the germline V gene (reference sequence). The CDR3 totals 15 residues. This chain's CDR3 is CASRPGGPLQMTQYF. CDR3 bases: TGTGCCAGCAGACCGGGGGGCCCCCTCCAGATGACCCAGTACTTC.

The CDR3: CASTTTGAKNIQYF. The CDR3 coding sequence is TGTGCCAGCACTACGACCGGGGCCAAAAACATTCAGTACTTC. This chain joins TRBV3-1 (or the pseudogene TRBV3-2) and TRBJ2-4; D is undetermined. This CDR3 is built from 14 residues. V was pared by 7 bases and J by 1 base, with 11 bases between. Looked up from germline, CDR1 is LGHDT and CDR2 is YNNKEL (reference sequence).

This chain links TRBV7-8 with TRBJ1-2, with D maybe TRBD1 (6 bases). V lost 1 base, J lost 8 bases, and 14 bases lay in between. Germline V CDR1 and CDR2: SGHVS, FQNEAQ. CDR3 length: 14 residues. Here the CDR3 reads CASSLDHRAKGYTF. As DNA, the CDR3 is TGTGCCAGCAGCTTAGACCACAGGGCGAAAGGCTACACCTTC.

This clone was detected only a few times. This same CDR3 is encoded by further DNA sequences in the sample. The CDR3 is CASSWTSGSGNEQFF. As DNA, the CDR3 is TGTGCCAGCAGTTGGACTAGCGGGAGCGGCAATGAGCAGTTCTTC. The V and J genes are TRBV11-2 and TRBJ2-1, with 13 bases matching TRBD2. Germline V gene data show CDR1 as SGHAT and CDR2 as FQNNGV. CDR3 length: 15 residues. V shed 6 bases and J 6 bases; nucleotides not matched to a gene: 5.

This clone showed up just a few times. CDR3 sequence (DNA): TGTGCCAGCAGGTTTTTACAGGGCAACATTCAGTACTTC. Translation gives CASRFLQGNIQYF. The chain recombines TRBV6-5 with TRBJ2-4; D might be TRBD1 (6 bases). Per germline, CDR1 MNHEY and CDR2 SVGAGI. The CDR3 contains 13 residues. V dropped 6 bases and J dropped 7 bases, with 13 bases sitting between them.

The chain has TRBV21-1 and TRBJ2-2; the table's D gene call, TRBD2, was not cross checked with the DNA. TRBV21-1 counts as a pseudogene. The CDR3 totals 17 residues. The CDR3 DNA reads TGTGTCAGCAGCAAAGACCCTAGCGGGGCTGAAGCCGGGGAGCTGTTTTTT. It translates to CVSSKDPSGAEAGELFF.

The rearrangement links TRBV29-1 to TRBJ1-2, with D unresolved. Germline loops: CDR1 SQVTM, CDR2 ANQGSEA. The CDR3 is made up of 11 amino acids. Trimming removed 5 bases from V and 8 bases from J, with 12 bases in between. The CDR3 sequence: CSVPIPLGYTF. The CDR3 DNA reads as TGCAGCGTTCCCATCCCATTGGGCTACACCTTC.

This chain joins TRBV28 and TRBJ2-2; the match to TRBD2 covers 10 bases. CDR1 and CDR2 (germline): MDHEN, SYDVKM. The CDR3 is made up of 16 amino acids. The junction had 5 bases not matched to a gene; V was cut back by 6 bases and J by 1 base. The CDR3 here is CASSSGLAQNTGELFF. The CDR3 nucleotides are TGTGCCAGCAGCTCGGGACTAGCGCAGAACACCGGGGAGCTGTTTTTT.

This sequence joins TRBV9 and TRBJ2-3; the match to TRBD2 covers 7 bases. The length of the CDR3 is 20 residues. With 3 bases clipped from V and 0 bases from J, the junction kept 19 bases outside the gene matches. CDR1 and CDR2 (germline): SGDLS, YYNGEE. CDR3 bases: TGTGCCAGCAGCGCCCGGGACTACCTATACCTCACCTCTAGCACAGATACGCAGTATTTT. Translating it yields CASSARDYLYLTSSTDTQYF.